This T cell receptor (beta chain) was obtained from a study of shared clonotypes between healthy human individuals. About the research overall: The cohort comprised a couple of women and a few men. Their ages spanned 18 to 49 years. Study observations and caveats: Naive subsets usually exceeded memory subsets in estimated richness.

Sorted-subset replicate PCRs used approximately 200 ng of genomic DNA. This amount corresponded to about 29,000 T cell genomes. Generated by immunoSEQ multiplex PCR, the TCRdb table keeps only in-frame clones and is missing some. Of over a million clones listed, 75% to 80% are singletons. Concerning this clone itself: Its matching antigen is unknown.

Input material: memory CD4+ T cells from PBMCs. The subset: CD45RA-negative fraction. The clonotype was recovered from a man younger than 35 in good health. Some clones in this sample may be carry-over from other donors' samples.

The CDR3 region is CASRTSGSYEQYF. The CDR3 nucleotides read TGTGCCAGCAGGACTAGCGGGAGTTACGAGCAGTACTTC. This chain joins TRBV27 and TRBJ2-7; 12 nucleotides match TRBD2. The J segment lost 4 bases and the V segment lost 6 bases, leaving 1 base of the junction unmatched. Germline CDR1 MNHEY, CDR2 SMNVEV (reference sequence). The CDR3 extends over 13 amino acids.